This T cell receptor (beta chain) was sequenced for a study of blood T cells in healthy people across ages. A second PCR, run for about 7 to 11 cycles, used a sample-barcoded 5' primer plus a J-beta primer mix. A template-switch adaptor that had 12 random nucleotides put a tag on each cDNA molecule. One entry per CDR3 protein results from TCRdb running MiXCR on the 5' RACE reads. The sample has some 710,000 distinct CDR3 sequences, less than 60% seen once. The CDR3 contains 13 residues. Per the germline V gene, CDR1 is SQVTM and CDR2 is ANQGSEA. What was sequenced was blood. The rearrangement links TRBV29-1 to TRBJ2-7, with TRBD1 identical over 7 bases. TRBJ2-5 matches the DNA end more closely, so the J call is doubtful. This receptor was taken from a man of 80 years or more in good health. The CDR3, as DNA: TGCAGCGCTGACTCTCAGGGGGTTGAGACCCAGTACTTC. Translation: CSADSQGVETQYF.